The entry below gives a single TCR beta chain sequence along with its context. Its antigen is undetermined. This sample was taken from a study of shared clonotypes between healthy human individuals. Terminally differentiated effector memory CD45RA+ cells were excluded from the naive CD8 cells, which were CD45RO-negative and positively selected for CCR7. The study, taken as a whole, reports: It was anticipated that sequencing depth would influence how many clonotypes donors shared.

An even split of each subset's genomic DNA across several immunoSEQ plates was performed. The repertoire was sequenced with immunoSEQ multiplex PCR; TCRdb's copy has only in-frame clones and lacks some. The table includes roughly 2,000,000 clones, about 93% detected once. Sequenced material: naive CD8+ T cells from PBMCs. The TCR comes from a man aged 18 to 29 in good health. Some clones in this sample may be carry-over from other donors' samples.

CDR3 nucleotides: TGTGCCAGCAGCCCGGAAGGTGTAGGGAGCACTGAAGCTTTCTTT. This codes for CASSPEGVGSTEAFF. This sequence joins TRBV4-2 and TRBJ1-1; D is unresolved. The V gene lost 4 bases and the J gene lost 4 bases, with 16 bases spanning the gap. The germline CDR1 and CDR2 sequences are LGHNA and YNFKEQ. CDR3 length: 15 residues.